The entry below describes one T cell receptor beta chain. What it recognizes is unknown. Use of 60 Vbeta and 13 Jbeta primers characterized the PCR. The method was immunoSEQ multiplex PCR; TCRdb's version includes in-frame clones alone and lacks a portion of them. This table has some 140,000 clones, around 79% appearing once. The sample belongs to a study of cytomegalovirus exposure and HLA in healthy donors. Overall study context: Across almost 400 genotyped donors, roughly 85% landed in the Caucasian-associated ancestry cluster. Findings of the study overall: According to reports, the classifier identified cytomegalovirus status with high specificity and sensitivity.

Trimming at V came to 3 bases and at J to 4 bases, leaving 7 bases not matched to a gene. The CDR3 extends over 15 amino acids. Germline CDR1 and CDR2: LNHDA and SQIVND (reference sequence). The V gene is TRBV19, the J gene TRBJ2-7; 9 bases fit TRBD1. The material sequenced was PBMCs. The TCR originated in a woman aged 45-60 years in good health and CMV-seropositive. The CDR3, as DNA: TGTGCCAGTAGTATCGACGCGACAGGGGGATACGAGCAGTACTTC. Translating it yields CASSIDATGGYEQYF. Full variable domain (missing parts from reference TRBV19 and TRBJ2-7): DGGITQSPKYLFRKEGQNVTLSCEQNLNHDAMYWYRQDPGQGLRLIYYSQIVNDFQKGDIAEGYSVSREKKESFPLTVTSAQKNPTAFYLCASSIDATGGYEQYFGPGTRLTVT.